The 25 T cell receptor beta chains reported below all come from one sample, sequenced in a study of T cells after yellow fever vaccination. TCRdb reprocessed the 5' RACE reads with MiXCR, giving one entry per CDR3 protein. The repertoire has around 500,000 distinct CDR3 sequences, 20% to 25% of them found once; the top ten carry about 17%. Specimen: PBMCs, collected approximately 22 days after the first yellow fever vaccination. The receptors were gathered from a man younger than 35 who received the YFV17D yellow fever vaccine.

The chain links TRBV5-1 to TRBJ1-6; no reliable D call. V lost 4 bases, J lost 9 bases, and 17 bases lay in between. The length of the CDR3 is 15 residues. CDR1 is SGHRS and CDR2 is YFSETQ in the germline V gene. The chain's CDR3 is CASSQTLLRGSPLHF. The DNA of the CDR3 is TGCGCCAGCAGCCAGACCCTTCTCCGGGGTTCACCCCTCCACTTT.

The chain uses TRBV5-1 and TRBJ2-5; 9 bases are shared with TRBD2. Trimming at V came to 5 bases and at J to 1 base, leaving 6 bases not matched to a gene. Germline lookup yields CDR1 SGHRS and CDR2 YFSETQ. The CDR3 is 15 residues long. The DNA for the CDR3 is TGCGCCAGCAGTAATCTAGCGGGGAGCCAAGAGACCCAGTACTTC. Residues: CASSNLAGSQETQYF.

This chain uses TRBV5-6 with TRBJ2-3, with a weak D call TRBD2 (7 bases). Per the germline V gene, CDR1 is SGHDT and CDR2 is YYEEEE. The CDR3 loop spans 19 amino acids. The V and J ends lost 5 bases and 5 bases respectively, with 30 bases between them. The CDR3 protein is CASRRLVGRAGAPLDTQYF. In nucleotides, the CDR3 is TGTGCCAGCAGGAGACTGGTTGGTCGGGCGGGGGCCCCTCTAGATACGCAGTATTTT.

This clonotype turned up a few times. CDR3 coding DNA: TGCGCCAGCAGCCAAGATTTCGCAGGGGGCTTTTATGGCTACACCTTC. Translation gives CASSQDFAGGFYGYTF. This chain joins TRBV4-3 and TRBJ1-2; 8 nucleotides line up with TRBD1. V lost 0 bases, J lost 5 bases, and 8 bases stayed unmatched. This CDR3 has 16 residues. In germline, CDR1 is LGHNA, CDR2 YSLEER.

This clonotype was counted only a few times. The chain recombines TRBV20-1 with TRBJ2-3; 12 nucleotides line up with TRBD2. J was trimmed by 1 base and V by 6 bases; bases with no gene match: 11. CDR3 length equals 17 residues. Germline V lookup: CDR1 DFQATT, CDR2 SNEGSKA (reference sequence). In DNA form, the CDR3 reads TGCAGTGCCCTGACTAGCGGGGGAATCAGTGGCACAGATACGCAGTATTTT. Its translation is CSALTSGGISGTDTQYF.

Only a few counts were recorded for this clonotype. V and J are TRBV6-5 and TRBJ2-7, with 7 positions matching TRBD1. The germline gives CDR1 MNHEY, CDR2 SVGAGI. CDR3 length: 15 amino acids. V dropped 3 bases and J dropped 1; count of bases not matched to a gene: 6. In nucleotides, the CDR3 is TGTGCCAGCAGTTATACCACAGGGGCGTCCTACGAGCAGTACTTC. It is translated as CASSYTTGASYEQYF.

This clonotype was counted only a few times. The V and J genes are TRBV4-2 and TRBJ2-2; D unclear. CDR3 length: 15 amino acids. CDR1 LGHNA and CDR2 YNFKEQ come from the germline V gene. Trimming cost V 0 bases and J 6 bases, with 11 bases left between them. DNA of the CDR3: TGTGCCAGCAGCCAAGATGTCACACCTTCCGGGGAGCTGTTTTTT. Protein sequence: CASSQDVTPSGELFF.

The chain combines TRBV7-2 with TRBJ2-3; D is uncertain. The CDR3 covers 13 residues. V lost 5 bases, J lost 8 bases, and 14 bases lay in between. Germline CDR1 and CDR2: SGHTA and FQGNSA. Here the CDR3 DNA reads TGTGCCAGCAGCCGGGCGGAGTGGGGTACGCAGTATTTT. Its protein product is CASSRAEWGTQYF. The whole variable domain, remainder taken from reference TRBV7-2 and TRBJ2-3, is GAGVSQSPSNKVTEKGKDVELRCDPISGHTALYWYRQSLGQGLEFLIYFQGNSAPDKSGLPSDRFSAERTGGSVSTLTIQRTQQEDSAVYLCASSRAEWGTQYFGPGTRLTVL.

The sample holds a few counts of this clonotype. V is TRBV6-2 or TRBV6-3 and J is TRBJ2-7; weak D call: TRBD2 (5 bases). With 7 bases removed from V and 0 bases from J, the gap between germline ends came to 16 bases. The CDR3 totals 15 residues. Germline V gene sequence: CDR1 MNHEY, CDR2 SVGEGT. CDR3 in amino acids: CASKQAETPSYEQYV. For the CDR3, the DNA is TGTGCCAGCAAACAAGCGGAGACCCCCTCCTACGAGCAGTACGTC.

This clonotype was observed a handful of times. V is TRBV12-3 or TRBV12-4 and J is TRBJ1-5; D gene ambiguous. The CDR3 runs to 15 residues. Trimming cost V 3 bases and J 0 bases, with 9 bases left between them. Here the CDR3 DNA reads TGTGCCAGCAGTTTCCGACACCATAGCAATCAGCCCCAGCATTTT. Translating it yields CASSFRHHSNQPQHF.

This clonotype was detected a few times. V usage is TRBV20-1 and J usage is TRBJ2-2, with D tentatively TRBD1 (5 bases). Germline V gene sequence: CDR1 DFQATT, CDR2 SNEGSKA (reference sequence). CDR3 length equals 14 residues. With 5 bases removed from V and 5 bases from J, the gap between germline ends came to 15 bases. The CDR3 reads CSAGFRKGTGELFF. Here the CDR3 DNA reads TGCAGTGCTGGCTTTCGGAAGGGGACCGGGGAGCTGTTTTTT.

Many counts were recorded for this clonotype. J is TRBJ2-1 and V is TRBV5-6, with no clear D. CDR3 length equals 15 residues. Trimming removed 1 base at V and 2 bases at J, with 10 bases between. Germline assignment: CDR1 SGHDT and CDR2 YYEEEE. CDR3 bases: TGTGCCAGCAGCTTGCGTCCAGGAGCCTACAATGAGCAGTTCTTC. Protein product: CASSLRPGAYNEQFF.

This clonotype was counted only a few times. The genes are TRBV7-9 and TRBJ1-1; 7 bases agree with TRBD1. Trimming cost V 5 bases and J 0 bases; bases outside gene matches: 6. CDR1 and CDR2 (germline): SEHNR, FQNEAQ (reference sequence). There are 15 residues in the CDR3. CDR3 DNA: TGTGCCAGCAGCCCTCTCGGACAGGTGAACACTGAAGCTTTCTTT. Protein: CASSPLGQVNTEAFF.

The J gene is TRBJ2-3, the V gene TRBV7-2, with D tentatively TRBD2 (7 bases). The CDR3 loop spans 14 amino acids. Trimming shortened V by 4 bases and J by 6 bases, and 14 bases separated the two germline ends. Germline V gene data show CDR1 as SGHTA and CDR2 as FQGNSA. The CDR3 DNA sequence: TGTGCCAGCAGCTCCGCGGGGGCCCGGGATACGCAGTATTTT. Encoded protein: CASSSAGARDTQYF. The complete variable domain, with remaining parts taken from reference TRBV7-2 and TRBJ2-3, reads GAGVSQSPSNKVTEKGKDVELRCDPISGHTALYWYRQSLGQGLEFLIYFQGNSAPDKSGLPSDRFSAERTGGSVSTLTIQRTQQEDSAVYLCASSSAGARDTQYFGPGTRLTVL.

This clonotype showed up many times. CDR3 nucleotides: TGTGCCAGCAGTTACAGGGGAGGCACTGAAGCTTTCTTT. Its translation is CASSYRGGTEAFF. V and J are TRBV6-5 and TRBJ1-1, with a possible D match to TRBD1 (5 bases). Germline V gene sequence: CDR1 MNHEY, CDR2 SVGAGI. V lost 2 bases and J lost 4, with 8 bases in between. This CDR3 region has 13 residues.

This clonotype has just a few counts. The chain recombines TRBV7-9 with TRBJ2-5; D not resolved. Germline V CDR1 and CDR2: SEHNR, FQNEAQ (reference sequence). The CDR3 covers 12 residues. The V end was cut by 3 bases, the J end by 5 bases, with 7 bases between. CDR3 amino acids: CASSFSMETQYF. CDR3 bases: TGTGCCAGCAGCTTTTCCATGGAGACCCAGTACTTC.

The chain carries TRBV29-1 and TRBJ2-3, with 10 bases lining up with TRBD2. CDR3 length equals 13 residues. CDR1 and CDR2 from the germline V gene are SQVTM and ANQGSEA. Trimming took 6 bases from V and 5 from J; bases not matched to a gene: 5. The CDR3, as DNA: TGCAGCGTCGCCGGGACTAGCGAAGATACGCAGTATTTT. This encodes CSVAGTSEDTQYF.

The V and J genes are TRBV7-2 and TRBJ2-5; 7 bases agree with TRBD1. V was pared by 2 bases and J by 4 bases, with 10 bases of the junction left unmatched. CDR1 is SGHTA, CDR2 FQGNSA, per germline. The CDR3 sequence is 16 residues long. As DNA, the CDR3 is TGTGCCAGCAGCTTAAATGAGGGGGCGTTGGGAGAGACCCAGTACTTC. Residues: CASSLNEGALGETQYF.

This clonotype was observed a few times. The chain couples TRBV18 to TRBJ1-4; D is perhaps TRBD1 (5 bases). The CDR3 spans 15 residues. The germline V and J ends were trimmed by 1 base and 8 bases, with 14 bases remaining between them. Germline loops: CDR1 KGHSH, CDR2 LQKENI. The CDR3: CASSPRFQGGEKLFF. CDR3 bases: TGTGCCAGCTCACCACGGTTCCAGGGCGGCGAAAAACTGTTTTTT.

This rearrangement joins TRBV12-3 or TRBV12-4 to TRBJ1-2; D is unclear. V was clipped by 3 bases and J by 6 bases, with 14 bases between them. The CDR3 extends over 14 amino acids. CDR3 sequence: CASSLEGRIHGYTF. CDR3 coding DNA: TGTGCCAGCAGTTTGGAGGGCAGGATCCATGGCTACACCTTC.

This clonotype was observed a handful of times. This chain links TRBV12-3 or TRBV12-4 with TRBJ1-1; no definite D call. The CDR3 length is 14 residues. V lost 3 bases to trimming and J lost 0 bases, with 8 bases between them. The CDR3 region has the DNA TGTGCCAGCAGTTTTATCGTGTTGAACACTGAAGCTTTCTTT. Translated, it gives CASSFIVLNTEAFF.

A few counts support this clonotype. The chain couples TRBV6-1 to TRBJ2-5; TRBD2 aligns across 7 bases. The CDR3 extends over 14 amino acids. Germline V gene lookup returns CDR1 MNHNS and CDR2 SASEGT. With V trimmed by 6 bases and J by 1 base, 5 bases remained unmatched. CDR3 sequence reads: CASRRAGTQETQYF. In DNA form, the CDR3 reads TGTGCCAGCAGACGAGCGGGGACCCAAGAGACCCAGTACTTC.

V gene TRBV24-1 combines with J gene TRBJ2-1, with 14 nucleotides matching TRBD2. With 4 bases clipped from V and 10 bases from J, the junction kept 11 bases outside the gene matches. CDR3 length: 17 residues. The germline CDR1 and CDR2 sequences are KGHDR and SFDVKD. The CDR3 sequence is CATSEGGTSGGRGEQFF. The DNA of the CDR3 is TGTGCCACCAGTGAGGGGGGGACTAGCGGGGGCCGCGGGGAGCAGTTCTTC.

This clonotype occurred once. This could be a read error, since a much larger clone is one nucleotide away. In DNA, the CDR3 is TGTGCCAGCAGCCCCGAGGGAGATCCGCAGTATTTT. The encoded protein is CASSPEGDPQYF. The genes are TRBV7-2 and TRBJ2-3, with D maybe TRBD2 (5 bases). Germline V gives CDR1 SGHTA, CDR2 FQGNSA. CDR3 length: 12 amino acids.

This clonotype was observed many times. The chain has TRBV9 and TRBJ2-5; perhaps D is TRBD1 or TRBD2 (6 bases each). Trimming removed 0 bases at V and 5 bases at J, with 11 bases between. This CDR3 spans 14 amino acids. CDR1 SGDLS and CDR2 YYNGEE come from the germline V gene. The CDR3 nucleotides read TGTGCCAGCAGCGTAGGGGGGGCTTACGAGACCCAGTACTTC. Its protein is CASSVGGAYETQYF.